The text below deals with one T cell receptor (beta chain). The V gene's germline CDR1 is SGHNT and CDR2 YENEEA. The CDR3 runs 13 residues. The V and J ends lost 5 bases and 3 bases respectively, with 7 bases between them. TCRdb analysed the PCR reads with MiXCR anew, one entry per CDR3 protein. This table holds some 3,500 distinct CDR3 sequences, under 70% found once. This entry belongs to a study of CD4 and CD8 cells across lung adenocarcinoma regions. Samples came from patients with localized non-small cell lung adenocarcinoma. Sequencing was carried out using CD4+ T cells from the margin of a lung tumor. The receptor was isolated from a female donor with lung adenocarcinoma. The CD4 and CD8 labels of this study may be unreliable. The chain combines TRBV11-3 with TRBJ2-2; a weak D match, TRBD2 (5 bases). The CDR3 DNA sequence: TGTGCCAGCAGCCCCGGGGACACCGGGGAGCTGTTTTTT. It translates to CASSPGDTGELFF.